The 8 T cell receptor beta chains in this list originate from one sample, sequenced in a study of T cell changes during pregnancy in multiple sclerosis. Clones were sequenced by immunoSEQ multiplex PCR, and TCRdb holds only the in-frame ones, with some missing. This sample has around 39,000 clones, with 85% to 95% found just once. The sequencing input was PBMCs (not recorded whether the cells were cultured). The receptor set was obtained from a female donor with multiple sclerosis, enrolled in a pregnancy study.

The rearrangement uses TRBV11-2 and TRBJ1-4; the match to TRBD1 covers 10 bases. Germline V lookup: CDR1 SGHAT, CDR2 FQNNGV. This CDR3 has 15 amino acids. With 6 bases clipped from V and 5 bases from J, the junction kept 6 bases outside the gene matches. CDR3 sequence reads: CASRSPGQGNEKLFF. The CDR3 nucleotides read TGTGCCAGCAGGTCGCCGGGACAGGGGAATGAAAAACTGTTTTTT.

The CDR3 bases are TGTGCCAGCAGCCAATCGGGACAGGCTGGCAATCAGCCCCAGCATTTT. Its translation is CASSQSGQAGNQPQHF. This rearrangement joins TRBV4-2 to TRBJ1-5; 8 bases agree with TRBD1. In germline, CDR1 is LGHNA, CDR2 YNFKEQ. With V trimmed by 2 bases and J by 2 bases, 5 bases remained unmatched. This CDR3 is built from 16 residues.

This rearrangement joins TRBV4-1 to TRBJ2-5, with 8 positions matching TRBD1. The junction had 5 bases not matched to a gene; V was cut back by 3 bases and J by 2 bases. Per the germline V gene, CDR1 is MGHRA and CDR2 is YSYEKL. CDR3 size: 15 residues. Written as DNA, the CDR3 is TGCGCCAGCAGCCAGCCGGACAGGGATCAAGAGACCCAGTACTTC. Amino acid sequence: CASSQPDRDQETQYF.

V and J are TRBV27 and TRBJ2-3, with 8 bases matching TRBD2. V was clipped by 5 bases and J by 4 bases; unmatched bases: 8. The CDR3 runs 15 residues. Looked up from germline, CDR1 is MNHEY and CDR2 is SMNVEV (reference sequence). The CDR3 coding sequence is TGTGCCAGCAGTCCCCCGTCGCGGGGGGCAGATACGCAGTATTTT. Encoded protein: CASSPPSRGADTQYF.

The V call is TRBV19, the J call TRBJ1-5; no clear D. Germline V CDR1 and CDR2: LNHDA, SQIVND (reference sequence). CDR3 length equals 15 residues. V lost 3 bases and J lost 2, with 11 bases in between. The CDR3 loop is CASSIVGFGNQPQHF. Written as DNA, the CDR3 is TGTGCCAGTAGTATTGTGGGTTTCGGCAATCAGCCCCAGCATTTT.

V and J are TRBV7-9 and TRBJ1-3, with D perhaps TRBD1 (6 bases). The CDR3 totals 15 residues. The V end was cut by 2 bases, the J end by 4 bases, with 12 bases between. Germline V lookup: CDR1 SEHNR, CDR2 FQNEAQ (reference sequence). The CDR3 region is CASSLQRTAGNTIYF. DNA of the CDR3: TGTGCCAGCAGCTTACAGAGGACAGCGGGAAACACCATATATTTT.

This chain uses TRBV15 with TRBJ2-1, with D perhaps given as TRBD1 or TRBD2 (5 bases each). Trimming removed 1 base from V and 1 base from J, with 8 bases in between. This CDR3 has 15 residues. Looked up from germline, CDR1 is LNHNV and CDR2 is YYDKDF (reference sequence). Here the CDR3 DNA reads TGTGCCACCAGCAGAGGGGGCGGGTCCTACAATGAGCAGTTCTTC. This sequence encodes CATSRGGGSYNEQFF.

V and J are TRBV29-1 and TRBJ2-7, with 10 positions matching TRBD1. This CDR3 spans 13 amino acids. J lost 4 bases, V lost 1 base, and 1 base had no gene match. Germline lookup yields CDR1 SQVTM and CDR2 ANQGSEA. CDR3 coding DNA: TGCAGCGTTGAAGGGACAGGGGGTTACGAGCAGTACTTC. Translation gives CSVEGTGGYEQYF.